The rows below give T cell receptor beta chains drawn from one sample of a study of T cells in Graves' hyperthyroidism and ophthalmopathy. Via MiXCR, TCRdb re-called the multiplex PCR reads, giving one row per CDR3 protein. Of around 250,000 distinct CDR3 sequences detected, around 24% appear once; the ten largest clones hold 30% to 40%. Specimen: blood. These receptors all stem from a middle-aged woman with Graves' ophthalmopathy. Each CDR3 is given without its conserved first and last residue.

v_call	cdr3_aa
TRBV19	ALYPAGGSAKNIQY
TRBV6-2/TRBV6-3	ATKLQGSNTEAF
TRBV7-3	ASSWTSGKLSGELF
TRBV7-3	ASSLMVQGSGGNTIY
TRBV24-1	ATSDSGTSGGETQY
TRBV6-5	ASSWDREGDTEAF
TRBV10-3	AISDRRSHEQY
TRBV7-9	ASSSLAANQETQY
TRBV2	ASSLTSGNEQY
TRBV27	ASSLPTGGMRGYT
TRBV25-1	ASSLSRANTEAF
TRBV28	ASSQTGTDYGYT
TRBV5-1	ASSWGTASYEQY
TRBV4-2	ASSLDMNQPQH
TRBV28	ASRTGGNIYGYT
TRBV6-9	ASSYLADREAF
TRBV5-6	ASSIWGYNQPQH
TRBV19	ASSIKGRQGGLETQY
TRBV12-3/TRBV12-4	ASTLGAGGKTDTQY
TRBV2	ASSDPQGRTDTQY
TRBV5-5	ASSLGSDIAKNIQY
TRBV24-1	ATSEAPGQGVQQY
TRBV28	ASSEQGVKSGYT
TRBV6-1	ATLGLLVGYEQY
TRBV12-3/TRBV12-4	ASSSSPGNYGYT
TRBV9	ASSVGGLVYEQY
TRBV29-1	SVRQGGNGYT